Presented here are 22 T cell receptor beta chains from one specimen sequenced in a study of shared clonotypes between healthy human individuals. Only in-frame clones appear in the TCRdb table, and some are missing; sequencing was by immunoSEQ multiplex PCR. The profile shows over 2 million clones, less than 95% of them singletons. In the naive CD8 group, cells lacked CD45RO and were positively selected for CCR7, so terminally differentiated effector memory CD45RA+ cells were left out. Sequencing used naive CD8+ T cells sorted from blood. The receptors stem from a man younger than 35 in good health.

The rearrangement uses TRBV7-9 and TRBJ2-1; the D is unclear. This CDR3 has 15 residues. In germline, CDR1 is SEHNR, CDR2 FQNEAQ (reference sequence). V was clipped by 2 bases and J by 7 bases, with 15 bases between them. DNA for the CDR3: TGTGCCAGCAGCTTATTAGGGCCGGCTTTTAATGAGCAGTTCTTC. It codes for CASSLLGPAFNEQFF. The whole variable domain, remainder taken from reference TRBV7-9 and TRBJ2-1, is DTGVSQNPRHKITKRGQNVTFRCDPISEHNRLYWYRQTLGQGPEFLTYFQNEAQLEKSRLLSDRFSAERPKGSFSTLEIQRTEQGDSAMYLCASSLLGPAFNEQFFGPGTRLTVL.

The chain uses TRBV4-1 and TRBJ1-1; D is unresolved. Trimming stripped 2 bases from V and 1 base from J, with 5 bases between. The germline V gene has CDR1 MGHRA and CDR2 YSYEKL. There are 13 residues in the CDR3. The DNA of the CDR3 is TGCGCCAGCAGCCAATCACAGAACACTGAAGCTTTCTTT. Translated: CASSQSQNTEAFF.

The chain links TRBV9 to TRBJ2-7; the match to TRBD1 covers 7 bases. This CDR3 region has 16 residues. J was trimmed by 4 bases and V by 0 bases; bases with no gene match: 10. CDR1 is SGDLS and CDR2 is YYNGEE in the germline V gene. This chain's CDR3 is CASSVASGTETYEQYF. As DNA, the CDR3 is TGTGCCAGCAGCGTAGCCTCCGGGACAGAGACGTACGAGCAGTACTTC.

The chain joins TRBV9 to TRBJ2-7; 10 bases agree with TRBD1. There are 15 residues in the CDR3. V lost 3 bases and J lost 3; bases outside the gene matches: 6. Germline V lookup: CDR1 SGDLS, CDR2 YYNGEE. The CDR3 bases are TGTGCCAGCAGCGCCTTAGGGGACAGGGGCTACGAGCAGTACTTC. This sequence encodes CASSALGDRGYEQYF.

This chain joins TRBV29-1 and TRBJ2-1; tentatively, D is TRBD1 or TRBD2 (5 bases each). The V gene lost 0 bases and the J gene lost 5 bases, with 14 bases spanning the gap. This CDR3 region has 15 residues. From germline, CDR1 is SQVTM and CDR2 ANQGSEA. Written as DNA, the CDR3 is TGCAGCGTTGAAGAGGGGGAGAGGGGACACAATGAGCAGTTCTTC. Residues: CSVEEGERGHNEQFF.

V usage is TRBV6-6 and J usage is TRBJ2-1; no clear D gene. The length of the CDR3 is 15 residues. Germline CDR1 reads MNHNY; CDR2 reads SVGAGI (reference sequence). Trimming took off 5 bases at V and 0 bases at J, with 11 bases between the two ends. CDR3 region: CASSPGVSSYNEQFF. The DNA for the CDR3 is TGTGCCAGCAGTCCCGGCGTTTCCTCCTACAATGAGCAGTTCTTC.

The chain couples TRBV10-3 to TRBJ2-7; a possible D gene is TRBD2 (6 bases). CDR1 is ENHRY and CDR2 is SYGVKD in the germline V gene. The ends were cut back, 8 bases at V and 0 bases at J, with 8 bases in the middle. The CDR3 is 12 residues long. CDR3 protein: CAIFGSSYEQYF. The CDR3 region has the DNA TGTGCCATCTTCGGGAGCTCCTACGAGCAGTACTTC.

The CDR3 is CASNTGVYGDEQYF. CDR3 DNA sequence: TGTGCCAGTAACACCGGGGTCTATGGGGACGAGCAGTACTTC. The J gene is TRBJ2-7, the V gene TRBV19; weak D call: TRBD2 (5 bases). This CDR3 has 14 amino acids. V lost 7 bases and J 5 bases, leaving 18 bases between the germline ends. Germline values: CDR1 LNHDA, CDR2 SQIVND (reference sequence). Full variable domain (outside the CDR3, taken from reference TRBV19 and TRBJ2-7): DGGITQSPKYLFRKEGQNVTLSCEQNLNHDAMYWYRQDPGQGLRLIYYSQIVNDFQKGDIAEGYSVSREKKESFPLTVTSAQKNPTAFYLCASNTGVYGDEQYFGPGTRLTVT.

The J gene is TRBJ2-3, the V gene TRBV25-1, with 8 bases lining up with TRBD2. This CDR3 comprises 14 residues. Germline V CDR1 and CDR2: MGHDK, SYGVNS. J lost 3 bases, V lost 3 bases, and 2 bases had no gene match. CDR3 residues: CASSDGRETDTQYF. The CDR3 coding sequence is TGTGCCAGCAGTGACGGGAGGGAGACAGATACGCAGTATTTT.

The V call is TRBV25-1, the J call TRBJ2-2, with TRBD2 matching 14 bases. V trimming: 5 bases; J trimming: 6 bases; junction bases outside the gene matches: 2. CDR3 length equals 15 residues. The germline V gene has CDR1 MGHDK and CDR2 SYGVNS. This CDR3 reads CASSMGLAGAGELFF. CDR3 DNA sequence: TGTGCCAGCAGTATGGGACTAGCGGGGGCCGGGGAGCTGTTTTTT.

The CDR3 spells CASSLSNRGYEQYF. The DNA for the CDR3 is TGTGCCAGCAGTTTATCGAACAGGGGTTACGAGCAGTACTTC. This chain uses TRBV27 with TRBJ2-7, with TRBD1 identical over 7 bases. CDR1 is MNHEY, CDR2 SMNVEV, per germline (reference sequence). This CDR3 contains 14 residues. V gave up 0 bases and J gave up 4 bases; unmatched junction bases: 3.

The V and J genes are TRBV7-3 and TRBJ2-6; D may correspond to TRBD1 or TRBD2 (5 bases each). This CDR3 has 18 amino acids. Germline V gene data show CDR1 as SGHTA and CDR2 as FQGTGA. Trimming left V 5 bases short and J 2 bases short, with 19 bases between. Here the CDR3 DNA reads TGTGCCAGCAGCCGCATGACCGGGGCAGAGACTGGGGCCAACGTCCTGACTTTC. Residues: CASSRMTGAETGANVLTF.

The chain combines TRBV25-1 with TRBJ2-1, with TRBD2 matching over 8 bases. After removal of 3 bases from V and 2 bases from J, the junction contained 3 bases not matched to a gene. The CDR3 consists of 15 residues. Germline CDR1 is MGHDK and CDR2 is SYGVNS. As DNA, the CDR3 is TGTGCCAGCAGTGATCTTAGCGGGACCTACAATGAGCAGTTCTTC. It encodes CASSDLSGTYNEQFF.

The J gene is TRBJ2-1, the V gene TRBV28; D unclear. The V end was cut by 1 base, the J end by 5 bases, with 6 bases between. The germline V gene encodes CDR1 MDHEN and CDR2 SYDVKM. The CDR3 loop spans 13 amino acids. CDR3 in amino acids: CASSLSQDNEQFF. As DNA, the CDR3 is TGTGCCAGCAGTTTATCCCAAGACAATGAGCAGTTCTTC.

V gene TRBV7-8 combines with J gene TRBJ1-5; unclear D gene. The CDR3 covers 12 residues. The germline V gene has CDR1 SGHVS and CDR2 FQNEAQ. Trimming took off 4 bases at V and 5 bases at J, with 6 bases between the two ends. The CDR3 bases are TGTGCCAGCAGCTCAGAGGATCAGCCCCAGCATTTT. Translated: CASSSEDQPQHF.

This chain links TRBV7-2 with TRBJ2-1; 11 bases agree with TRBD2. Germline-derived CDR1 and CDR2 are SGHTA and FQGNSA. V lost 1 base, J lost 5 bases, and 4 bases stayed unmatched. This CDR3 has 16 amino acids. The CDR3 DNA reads TGTGCCAGCAGCTTAGGAGGGACTAGCGGACACAATGAGCAGTTCTTC. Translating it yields CASSLGGTSGHNEQFF.

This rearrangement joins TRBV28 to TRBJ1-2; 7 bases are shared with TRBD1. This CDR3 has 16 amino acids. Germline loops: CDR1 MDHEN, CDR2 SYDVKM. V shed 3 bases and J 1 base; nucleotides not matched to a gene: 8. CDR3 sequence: CASSFIGTVLNYGYTF. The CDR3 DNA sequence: TGTGCCAGCAGTTTCATCGGGACAGTTCTTAACTATGGCTACACCTTC.

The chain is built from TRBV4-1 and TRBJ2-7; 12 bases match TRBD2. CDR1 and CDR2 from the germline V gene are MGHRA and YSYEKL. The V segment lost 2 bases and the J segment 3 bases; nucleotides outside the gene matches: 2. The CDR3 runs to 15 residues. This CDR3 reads CASSQRTSGNYEQYF. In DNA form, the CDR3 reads TGCGCCAGCAGCCAACGGACTAGCGGGAACTACGAGCAGTACTTC.

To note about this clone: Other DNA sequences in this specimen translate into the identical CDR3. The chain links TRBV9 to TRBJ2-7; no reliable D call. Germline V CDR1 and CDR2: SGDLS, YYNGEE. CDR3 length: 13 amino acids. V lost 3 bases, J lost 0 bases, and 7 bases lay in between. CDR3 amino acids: CASSGGSSYEQYF. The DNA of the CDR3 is TGTGCCAGCAGCGGAGGCAGCTCCTACGAGCAGTACTTC.

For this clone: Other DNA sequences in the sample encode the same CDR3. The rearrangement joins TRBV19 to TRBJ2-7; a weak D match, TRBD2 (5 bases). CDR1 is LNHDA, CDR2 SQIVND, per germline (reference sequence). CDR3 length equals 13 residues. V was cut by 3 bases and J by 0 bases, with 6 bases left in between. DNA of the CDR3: TGTGCCAGTAGTATGAGCGGCTCCTACGAGCAGTACTTC. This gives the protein CASSMSGSYEQYF.

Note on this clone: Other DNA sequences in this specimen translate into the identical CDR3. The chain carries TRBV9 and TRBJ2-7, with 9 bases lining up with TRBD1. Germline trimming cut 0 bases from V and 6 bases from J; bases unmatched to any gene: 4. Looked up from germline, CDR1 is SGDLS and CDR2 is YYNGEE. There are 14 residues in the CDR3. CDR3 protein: CASSVAGTGSEQYF. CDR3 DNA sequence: TGTGCCAGCAGCGTAGCAGGGACAGGGAGCGAGCAGTACTTC.

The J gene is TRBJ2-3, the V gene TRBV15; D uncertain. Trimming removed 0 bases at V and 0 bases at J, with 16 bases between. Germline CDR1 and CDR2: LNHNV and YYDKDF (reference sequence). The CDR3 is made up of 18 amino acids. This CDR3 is CATSRDQVNLISTDTQYF. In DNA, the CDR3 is TGTGCCACCAGCAGAGATCAGGTTAACCTAATTAGCACAGATACGCAGTATTTT.